These T cell receptor beta chains were read from a single sample in a study of control samples from healthy donors and cancer patients. Here immunoSEQ multiplex PCR was the method, and the copy in TCRdb shows in-frame clones only, minus some. Of about 100,000 clones in the sample, more than 85% were seen once. The material sequenced was blood. Receptors were obtained from a woman in her forties or fifties in good health. Both conserved end residues are part of each CDR3. A D gene is named only where the DNA matches it firmly. Some rows mark clone size as missing; the rest say once, few, many or name a class of expanded clone.

J gene,D gene,clone size,V gene,CDR3 DNA,CDR3 protein
TRBJ2-3,NA,NA,TRBV7-9,TGTGCCAGCAGCTTAGCCGAGACGTCGAATGTCTGGGGTACGCAGTATTTT,CASSLAETSNVWGTQYF
TRBJ2-3,NA,NA,TRBV5-1,TGCGCCAGCAGTAGGGACCGCACAGATACGCAGTATTTT,CASSRDRTDTQYF
TRBJ2-2,TRBD1,NA,TRBV3-1/TRBV3-2,TGTGCCAGCAGCCCCCGCGGGACAGGTAACACCGGGGAGCTGTTTTTT,CASSPRGTGNTGELFF
TRBJ2-4,NA,NA,TRBV7-2,TGTGCCAGCAGCCATTATACAGAAGCCAAAAACATTCAGTACTTC,CASSHYTEAKNIQYF
TRBJ2-7,NA,once,TRBV6-5,TGTGCCAGCAGCCCCGGGCCGGGATCTCAATACGAGCAGTACTTC,CASSPGPGSQYEQYF
TRBJ2-6,NA,NA,TRBV3-1/TRBV3-2,TGTGCCAGCAGCCGTCCCATTGGACGGGGCTCTGGGGCCAACGTCCTGACTTTC,CASSRPIGRGSGANVLTF
TRBJ2-2,NA,NA,TRBV19,TGTGCCAGTAGTATCGGATCGCACACCGGGGAGCTGTTTTTT,CASSIGSHTGELFF
TRBJ2-7,NA,NA,TRBV6-5,TGTGCCAGCAGTCCGCACAATTACGAGCAGTACTTC,CASSPHNYEQYF
TRBJ2-3,NA,once,TRBV15,TGTGCCACCAGCAGAGATCCGGCTAGCACAGATACGCAGTATTTT,CATSRDPASTDTQYF
TRBJ2-1,TRBD2,NA,TRBV15,TGTGCCACCAGCCCCAAGCGGGGCCCCTACAATGAGCAGTTCTTC,CATSPKRGPYNEQFF
TRBJ2-1,TRBD2,NA,TRBV6-5,TGTGCCAGCGTGGGGACTAGCGCCTACAATGAGCAGTTCTTC,CASVGTSAYNEQFF
TRBJ1-6,NA,NA,TRBV30,TGTGCCCTTTCGATGACAGCCTATAATTCACCCCTCCACTTT,CALSMTAYNSPLHF
TRBJ2-1,NA,once,TRBV10-2,TGCGCCACCAGAGGGACGGACTCTAGCAATGAGCAGTTCTTC,CATRGTDSSNEQFF
TRBJ2-7,TRBD1,NA,TRBV19,TGTGCCAGTAGTATCAGACAGGGGCCCAACGAGCAGTACTTC,CASSIRQGPNEQYF
TRBJ2-1,NA,NA,TRBV10-3,TGTGCCATCAGTAGGGACTTACTCCCCAATGAGCAGTTCTTC,CAISRDLLPNEQFF
TRBJ1-1,NA,NA,TRBV7-9,TGTGCCAGCACCTACTTGACAGGAGATGAGACTGAAGCTTTCTTT,CASTYLTGDETEAFF
TRBJ2-5,NA,NA,TRBV7-7,TGTGCCAGCAGCCCCGGGGGCGGGATTGAGACCCAGTACTTC,CASSPGGGIETQYF
TRBJ2-2,TRBD1,NA,TRBV30,TGTGCCTGGAGTCTCATGGGGACAGGGAACACCGGGGAGCTGTTTTTT,CAWSLMGTGNTGELFF
TRBJ2-3,TRBD2,NA,TRBV11-2,TGTGCCAGCAGTCAAGGACTAGCGCCTAGCACAGATACGCAGTATTTT,CASSQGLAPSTDTQYF
TRBJ2-2,TRBD1,once,TRBV18,TGTGCCAGCTCACCACGAATTCGACAGGGGGTGAACACCGGGGAGCTGTTTTTT,CASSPRIRQGVNTGELFF
TRBJ1-6,NA,NA,TRBV18,TGTGCCAGCTCACCACCGGGGGGGGTGGTGCCTAATTCACCCCTCCACTTT,CASSPPGGVVPNSPLHF
TRBJ1-4,NA,NA,TRBV5-1,TGCGCCAGCAGCCCCGGGGGGGGGTTGGCTAATGAAAAACTGTTTTTT,CASSPGGGLANEKLFF
TRBJ1-1,NA,NA,TRBV12-3/TRBV12-4,TGTGCCAGCAGGACGACACTTGAAGCTTTCTTT,CASRTTLEAFF
TRBJ2-1,NA,NA,TRBV5-6,TGTGCCAGCAGCCTAAAGTGGGGGTTTGGGAGCTCCTACAATGAGCAGTTCTTC,CASSLKWGFGSSYNEQFF
TRBJ2-7,TRBD2,once,TRBV18,TGTGCCAGCTCACCCCTAGGCGGGGGGAAAATTAACGAGCAGTACTTC,CASSPLGGGKINEQYF
TRBJ2-3,NA,few,TRBV5-1,TGCGCCAGCAGCTTGGGGACAGAGCTACCCACAGATACGCAGTATTTT,CASSLGTELPTDTQYF
TRBJ2-3,NA,NA,TRBV5-1,TGCGCCAGCAGTCGGGGGGCCCTCAGTGCTAGCACAGATACGCAGTATTTT,CASSRGALSASTDTQYF
TRBJ1-6,TRBD1,once,TRBV4-3,TGCGCCAGCAGCCAAGAACCCCGACAGGGGGATTCACCCCTCCACTTT,CASSQEPRQGDSPLHF
TRBJ2-3,TRBD2,NA,TRBV18,TGTGCCAGCTCACCGATCAGCGGGACTACAGATACGCAGTATTTT,CASSPISGTTDTQYF
TRBJ1-6,NA,few,TRBV2,TGTGCCAGCAGGCTGGGACGCCAAAATTCACCCCTCCACTTT,CASRLGRQNSPLHF
TRBJ1-6,NA,NA,TRBV9,TGTGCCAGCAGCGTAACCGAGGGGAATTCACCCCTCCACTTT,CASSVTEGNSPLHF
TRBJ2-1,NA,NA,TRBV5-6,TGTGCCAGCAGCTTATGGGGCACTCCTTGGAATGAGCAGTTCTTC,CASSLWGTPWNEQFF
TRBJ1-2,TRBD1,NA,TRBV6-5,TGTGCCAGCACCCGGGACAGGGGGGGCTATGGCTACACCTTC,CASTRDRGGYGYTF
TRBJ2-1,NA,NA,TRBV7-2,TGTGCCAGCAGCCCGCCTAGGCGGGGCTACAATGAGCAGTTCTTC,CASSPPRRGYNEQFF